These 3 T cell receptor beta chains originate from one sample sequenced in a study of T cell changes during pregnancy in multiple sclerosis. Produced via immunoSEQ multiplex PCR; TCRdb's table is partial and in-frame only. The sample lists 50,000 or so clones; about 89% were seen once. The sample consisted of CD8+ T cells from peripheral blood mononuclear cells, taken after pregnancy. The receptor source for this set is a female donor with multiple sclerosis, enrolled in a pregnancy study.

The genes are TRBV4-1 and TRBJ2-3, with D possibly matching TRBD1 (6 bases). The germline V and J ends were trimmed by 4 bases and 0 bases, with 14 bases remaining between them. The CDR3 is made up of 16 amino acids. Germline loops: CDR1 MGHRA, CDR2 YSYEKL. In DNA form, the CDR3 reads TGCGCCAGCAGCCCGAAGGGCAGGGGTAGCACAGATACGCAGTATTTT. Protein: CASSPKGRGSTDTQYF.

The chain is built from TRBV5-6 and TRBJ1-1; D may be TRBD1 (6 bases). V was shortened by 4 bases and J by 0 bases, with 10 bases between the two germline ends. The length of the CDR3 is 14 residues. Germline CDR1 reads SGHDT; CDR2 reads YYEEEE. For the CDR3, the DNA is TGTGCCAGCAGCCCGGGACACTTGAACACTGAAGCTTTCTTT. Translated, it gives CASSPGHLNTEAFF.

The CDR3 spells CASTPGGEPSTDTQYF. The DNA of the CDR3 is TGTGCCAGCACCCCCGGTGGAGAACCTAGCACAGATACGCAGTATTTT. The chain links TRBV6-4 to TRBJ2-3; D call uncertain. The CDR3 has 16 amino acids. Between the trimmed V and J ends, which lost 7 bases and 0 bases, there was a span of 17 bases. From germline, CDR1 is MRHNA and CDR2 SNTAGT.